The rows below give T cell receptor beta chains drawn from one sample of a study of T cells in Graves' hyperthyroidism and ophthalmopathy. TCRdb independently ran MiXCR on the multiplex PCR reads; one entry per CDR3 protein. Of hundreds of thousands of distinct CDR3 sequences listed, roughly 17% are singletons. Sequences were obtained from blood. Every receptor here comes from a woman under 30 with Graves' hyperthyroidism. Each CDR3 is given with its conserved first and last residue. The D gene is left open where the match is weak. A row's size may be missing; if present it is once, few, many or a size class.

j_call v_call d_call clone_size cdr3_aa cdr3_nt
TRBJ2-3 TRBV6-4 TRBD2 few CASSDSQRGEADTQYF TGTGCCAGCAGTGACTCTCAGCGGGGGGAGGCAGATACGCAGTATTTT
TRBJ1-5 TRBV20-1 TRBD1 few CSAGGTGIRSRPQHF TGCAGTGCTGGGGGGACAGGGATCAGGAGTCGGCCCCAGCATTTT
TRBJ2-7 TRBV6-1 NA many CASSAGVVYEQYF TGTGCCAGCAGTGCAGGGGTTGTCTACGAGCAGTACTTC
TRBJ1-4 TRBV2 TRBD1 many CASSAPGGYGEKLFF TGTGCCAGCAGTGCCCCAGGGGGCTACGGTGAAAAACTGTTTTTT
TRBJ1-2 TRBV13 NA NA CAGSLIGRGGYTF TGTGCCGGCAGCTTAATAGGGAGGGGCGGCTACACCTTC
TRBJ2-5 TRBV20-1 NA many CSAREQGASGIQETQYF TGCAGTGCTAGAGAGCAGGGGGCTAGCGGGATTCAAGAGACCCAGTACTTC
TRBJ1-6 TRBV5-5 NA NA CASSAARDSPLHF TGTGCCAGCAGCGCAGCCAGAGATTCACCCCTCCACTTT
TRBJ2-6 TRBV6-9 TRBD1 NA CASSYRQGASGANVLTF TGTGCCAGCAGTTACCGACAGGGGGCGTCAGGGGCCAACGTCCTGACTTTC
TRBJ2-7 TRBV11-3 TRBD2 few CASSSAGGALSYEQYF TGTGCCAGCAGCTCCGCGGGGGGGGCCCTCTCCTACGAGCAGTACTTC
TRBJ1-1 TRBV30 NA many CAWSRAFNTEAFF TGTGCCTGGAGTCGAGCTTTTAACACTGAAGCTTTCTTT
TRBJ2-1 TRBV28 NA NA CASSLTGRRYNEQFF TGTGCCAGCAGCCTGACGGGCAGGAGGTACAATGAGCAGTTCTTC
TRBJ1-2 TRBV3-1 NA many CASSQVSRFYGYTF TGTGCCAGCAGCCAAGTAAGCAGATTCTATGGCTACACCTTC
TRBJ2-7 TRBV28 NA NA CASSRWGAEQYF TGTGCCAGCAGCCGTTGGGGGGCCGAGCAGTACTTC
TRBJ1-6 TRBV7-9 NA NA CASSRYQGTGGSPLHF TGTGCCAGCAGTCGGTACCAAGGGACTGGCGGTTCACCCCTCCACTTT
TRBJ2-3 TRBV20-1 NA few CSARDEASGDTQYF TGCAGTGCTAGAGATGAGGCGAGTGGGGATACGCAGTATTTT
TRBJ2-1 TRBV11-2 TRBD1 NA CASSSPGQGFNEQFF TGTGCCAGCAGCTCGCCGGGACAGGGGTTTAATGAGCAGTTCTTC
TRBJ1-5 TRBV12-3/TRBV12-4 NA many CASSSTLGSNQPQHF TGTGCCAGCAGTTCGACTCTGGGAAGCAATCAGCCCCAGCATTTT
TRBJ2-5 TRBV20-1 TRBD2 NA CSAPTSGGEETQYF TGCAGTGCTCCGACTAGCGGGGGGGAAGAGACCCAGTACTTC
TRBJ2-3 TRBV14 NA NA CASSQARQYTDTQYF TGTGCCAGCAGCCAAGCTCGTCAGTACACAGATACGCAGTATTTT
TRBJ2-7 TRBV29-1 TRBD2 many CSVETTGTSGRAYEQYF TGCAGCGTTGAGACAACCGGGACTAGCGGGAGGGCCTACGAGCAGTACTTC
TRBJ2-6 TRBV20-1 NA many CSASRGQPSGANVLTF TGCAGTGCTAGTCGTGGACAGCCCTCTGGGGCCAACGTCCTGACTTTC
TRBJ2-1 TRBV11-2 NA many CASSLDRVNEQFF TGTGCCAGCAGCTTAGATAGAGTCAATGAGCAGTTCTTC
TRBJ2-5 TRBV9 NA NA CASSVGRGQETQYF TGTGCCAGCAGCGTAGGCAGGGGTCAAGAGACCCAGTACTTC
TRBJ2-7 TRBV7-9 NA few CASSPRPGHLSSYEQYF TGTGCCAGCAGCCCTCGACCGGGACACTTGAGCTCCTACGAGCAGTACTTC
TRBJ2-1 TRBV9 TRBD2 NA CASSRTRGVRNEQFF TGTGCCAGCAGCCGAACACGGGGGGTCAGGAATGAGCAGTTCTTC
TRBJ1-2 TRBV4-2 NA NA CASSQEVLGDKGYTF TGTGCCAGCAGCCAAGAGGTTTTGGGGGACAAAGGATACACCTTC
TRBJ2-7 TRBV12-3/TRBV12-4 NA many CASSPRRGNEQYF TGTGCCAGCAGCCCGAGGAGAGGGAACGAGCAGTACTTC
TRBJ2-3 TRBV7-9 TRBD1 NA CASSHVPGQGSTQYF TGTGCCAGCAGCCACGTCCCGGGACAGGGAAGTACGCAGTATTTT
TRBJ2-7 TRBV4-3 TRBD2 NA CASSQAISGLAGGREQYF TGCGCCAGCAGCCAAGCCATCTCGGGGCTAGCGGGGGGTCGCGAGCAGTACTTC
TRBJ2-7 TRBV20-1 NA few CSARVQTAGEQYF TGCAGTGCTAGAGTTCAGACAGCCGGCGAGCAGTACTTC
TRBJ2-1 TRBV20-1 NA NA CSAGGGRYNEQFF TGCAGTGCAGGGGGGGGCCGGTACAATGAGCAGTTCTTC
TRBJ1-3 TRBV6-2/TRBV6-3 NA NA CASSYSAATSGNTIYF TGTGCCAGCAGTTATTCAGCAGCCACCTCTGGAAACACCATATATTTT
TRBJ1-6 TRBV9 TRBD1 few CASSTRDRDSPLHF TGTGCCAGCAGCACCCGGGACAGGGACTCACCCCTCCACTTT
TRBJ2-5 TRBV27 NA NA CASSSILSEETQYF TGTGCCAGCAGTTCCATCTTGTCAGAAGAGACCCAGTACTTC
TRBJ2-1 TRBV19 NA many CASSIRLPDNEQFF TGTGCCAGTAGTATACGCCTTCCCGACAATGAGCAGTTCTTC
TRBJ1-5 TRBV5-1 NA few CASSLEGSQPQHF TGCGCCAGCAGCTTGGAGGGGAGTCAGCCCCAGCATTTT
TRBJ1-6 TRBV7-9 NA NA CASSLDHNSPLHF TGTGCCAGCAGCTTAGATCATAATTCACCCCTCCACTTT
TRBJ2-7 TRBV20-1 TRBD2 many CSARNQLAGEGYEQYF TGCAGTGCTAGGAATCAACTAGCGGGAGAGGGGTACGAGCAGTACTTC
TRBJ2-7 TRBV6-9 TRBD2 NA CASSDSNPSGTYEQYF TGTGCCAGCAGTGACTCGAACCCTAGCGGCACCTACGAGCAGTACTTC
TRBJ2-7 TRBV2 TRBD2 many CASSPTSGNYEQYF TGTGCCAGCAGCCCGACTAGCGGGAACTACGAGCAGTACTTC
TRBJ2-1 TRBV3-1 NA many CASSRRQFQAYNEQFF TGTGCCAGCAGCCGGAGACAGTTCCAGGCCTACAATGAGCAGTTCTTC